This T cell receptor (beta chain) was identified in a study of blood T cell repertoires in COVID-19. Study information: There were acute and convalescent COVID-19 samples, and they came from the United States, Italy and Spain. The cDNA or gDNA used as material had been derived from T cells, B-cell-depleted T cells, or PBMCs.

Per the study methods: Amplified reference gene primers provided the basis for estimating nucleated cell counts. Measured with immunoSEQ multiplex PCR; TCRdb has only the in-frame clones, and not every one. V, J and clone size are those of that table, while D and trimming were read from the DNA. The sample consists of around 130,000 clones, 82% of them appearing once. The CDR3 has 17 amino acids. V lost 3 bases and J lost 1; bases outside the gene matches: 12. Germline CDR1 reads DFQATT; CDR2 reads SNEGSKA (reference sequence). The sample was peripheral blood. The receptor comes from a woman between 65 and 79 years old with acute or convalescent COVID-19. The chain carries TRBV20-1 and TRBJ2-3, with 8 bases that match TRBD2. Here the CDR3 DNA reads TGCAGTGCTAGTGATTCTAGCAGCGGGGGACGCACAGATACGCAGTATTTT. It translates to CSASDSSSGGRTDTQYF.